The present TCR beta chain was sequenced within a study of spatial heterogeneity in lung cancer. Germline lookup yields CDR1 SQVTM and CDR2 ANQGSEA. V gave up 2 bases and J gave up 0 bases, with 8 bases separating them. CDR3 length: 14 amino acids. Findings and limits, study-wide: Tumoral mutation counts were tracked by counts of expanded intratumoral alpha and beta TCRs. Of the expanded TCRs, ubiquitous and regional counts tracked the counts of ubiquitous and regional nonsynonymous mutations, respectively.

TCRdb fed the 5' RACE reads into MiXCR, producing one record per CDR3 protein. The table includes roughly 7,000 distinct CDR3 sequences, 11% to 15% detected once. About this clonotype: Its antigen is not known.

As for time point: sample taken at primary tumor resection. The donors, 72 patients with untreated early-stage non-small cell lung cancer, provided the samples. The TCR comes from a female donor with early-stage non-small cell lung cancer. Here the sequenced sample was lung tumor tissue, taken at surgery. The chain recombines TRBV29-1 with TRBJ2-1, with unresolved D. The CDR3 region is CSVEIGNSYNEQFF. DNA of the CDR3: TGCAGCGTTGAAATAGGCAACTCCTACAATGAGCAGTTCTTC.